The clone carrying this T cell receptor beta chain has ten or more counts. The entry originates in a study of identical twins. It was template switching that added a universal primer site, and there were unique molecular identifiers on the cDNA. TCRdb called the 5' RACE reads again in MiXCR, with one record for every CDR3 protein. The data show a few hundred thousand distinct CDR3 sequences, more than 9% seen once. Germline trimming cut 4 bases from V and 5 bases from J; bases unmatched to any gene: 7. CDR3 length: 15 residues. Germline values: CDR1 LGHDT, CDR2 YNNKEL (reference sequence). These same records also appear under a second study, on yellow fever vaccine responses in identical twins.

The material sequenced was PBMCs. This chain links TRBV3-1 with TRBJ2-1; 8 bases fit TRBD2. The sequence was collected from a young woman in good health. This CDR3 reads CASSRERGRNNEQFF. The CDR3 DNA sequence: TGTGCCAGCAGCCGTGAGCGGGGGAGGAACAATGAGCAGTTCTTC.